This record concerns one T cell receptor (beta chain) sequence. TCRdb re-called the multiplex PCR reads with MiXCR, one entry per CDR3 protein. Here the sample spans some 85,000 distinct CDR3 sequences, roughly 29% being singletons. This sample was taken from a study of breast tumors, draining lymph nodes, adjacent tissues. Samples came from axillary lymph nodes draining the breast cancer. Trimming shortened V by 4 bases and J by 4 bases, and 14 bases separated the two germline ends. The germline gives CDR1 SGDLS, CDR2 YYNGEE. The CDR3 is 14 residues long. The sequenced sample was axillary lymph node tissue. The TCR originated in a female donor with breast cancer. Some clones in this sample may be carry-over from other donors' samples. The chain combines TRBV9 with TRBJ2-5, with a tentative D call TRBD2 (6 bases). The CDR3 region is CASSTGVHSETQYF. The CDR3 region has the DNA TGTGCCAGCAGCACGGGGGTTCATTCAGAGACCCAGTACTTC.